Shown below are 9 T cell receptor beta chains from a single sample sequenced in a study of beta chain features in type 1 diabetes. Regarding the study as a whole: In every one of the four CD4+ subsets, TCRB CDR3s were moderately but significantly shorter in Type 1 diabetes patients.

Their recognized antigens are unknown. Every bit of the isolated RNA underwent reverse transcription, so sequencing read expressed TCRB transcripts. Sequenced by immunoSEQ multiplex PCR; TCRdb stores in-frame clones only, minus some. The table includes about 340,000 clones, over 7% detected once. Material for sequencing was central memory CD4+ T cells from blood. These receptors came from a man under 40 with type 1 diabetes.

This chain links TRBV19 with TRBJ2-3, with 10 positions matching TRBD2. Germline assignment: CDR1 LNHDA and CDR2 SQIVND (reference sequence). This CDR3 has 17 residues. Losses at the gene ends were 4 bases for V and 6 bases for J; bases not matched to a gene: 13. CDR3: CASSTAYAAGGRDTQYF. The CDR3, as DNA: TGTGCCAGTAGTACGGCCTATGCAGCGGGGGGGAGGGATACGCAGTATTTT. The whole variable domain, remainder taken from reference TRBV19 and TRBJ2-3, is DGGITQSPKYLFRKEGQNVTLSCEQNLNHDAMYWYRQDPGQGLRLIYYSQIVNDFQKGDIAEGYSVSREKKESFPLTVTSAQKNPTAFYLCASSTAYAAGGRDTQYFGPGTRLTVL.

This clone occurred a few times. The V gene is TRBV5-4, the J gene TRBJ1-2; D may be TRBD1 (5 bases). The V end lost 3 bases, the J end lost 2 bases, and 11 bases lay between the germline ends. Germline V gene sequence: CDR1 SGHNT, CDR2 YYREEE (reference sequence). The CDR3 loop spans 14 amino acids. The CDR3 is CASSWGDGNYGYTF. CDR3 coding DNA: TGTGCCAGCAGCTGGGGGGACGGAAACTATGGCTACACCTTC.

Only a few counts were recorded for this clone. The chain employs TRBV11-2 and TRBJ2-3; D tentatively fits TRBD1 or TRBD2 (5 bases each). This CDR3 has 13 residues. Per germline, CDR1 SGHAT and CDR2 FQNNGV. The V end lost 5 bases, the J end lost 6 bases, and 12 bases lay between the germline ends. The CDR3 spells CASSLGARDTQYF. In DNA, the CDR3 is TGTGCCAGCAGCCTCGGGGCCCGGGATACGCAGTATTTT. The variable domain in full, with the rest retrieved from reference TRBV11-2 and TRBJ2-3, is EAGVAQSPRYKIIEKRQSVAFWCNPISGHATLYWYQQILGQGPKLLIQFQNNGVVDDSQLPKDRFSAERLKGVDSTLKIQPAKLEDSAVYLCASSLGARDTQYFGPGTRLTVL.

The V and J genes are TRBV30 and TRBJ2-7, with 8 bases identical to TRBD2. Per the germline V gene, CDR1 is GTSNPN and CDR2 is SVGIG (reference sequence). This CDR3 contains 13 residues. The CDR3 sequence is CGLKRGPSYEQYF. CDR3 in DNA: TGTGGCCTGAAGCGGGGGCCCTCCTACGAGCAGTACTTC. The complete variable domain, with remaining parts taken from reference TRBV30 and TRBJ2-7, reads SQTIHQWPATLVQPVGSPLSLECTVEGTSNPNLYWYRQAAGRGLQLLFYSVGIGQISSEVPQNLSASRPQDRQFILSSKKLLLSDSGFYLCGLKRGPSYEQYFGPGTRLTVT.

Only a few counts were recorded for this clone. This chain joins TRBV30 and TRBJ1-5; the D gene is possibly TRBD1 (6 bases). Trimming left V 1 base short and J 5 bases short, with 9 bases between. This CDR3 is 13 amino acids long. Germline values: CDR1 GTSNPN, CDR2 SVGIG (reference sequence). CDR3 residues: CAWSGSGDQPQHF. In DNA form, the CDR3 reads TGTGCCTGGAGTGGTTCAGGGGATCAGCCCCAGCATTTT.

In its sample, this clone was seen many times. This chain connects TRBV4-1 to TRBJ1-1; D gene uncertain. V lost 0 bases, J lost 8 bases, and 10 bases lay in between. Germline CDR1 and CDR2: MGHRA and YSYEKL. This CDR3 has 13 amino acids. The CDR3 DNA sequence: TGCGCCAGCAGCCAAGAACACGGAGAAGAAGCTTTCTTT. This sequence encodes CASSQEHGEEAFF.

This sequence joins TRBV6-6 and TRBJ2-5; D tentatively reads TRBD1 or TRBD2 (5 bases each). Germline CDR1 MNHNY, CDR2 SVGAGI (reference sequence). This CDR3 is 14 amino acids long. V was trimmed by 0 bases and J by 7 bases, leaving 12 bases between them. The CDR3 is CASSYSGGGGTQYF. CDR3 sequence (DNA): TGTGCCAGCAGTTACTCTGGGGGTGGAGGGACCCAGTACTTC.

This clone was counted many times. The rearrangement links TRBV7-9 to TRBJ2-5, with 8 bases lining up with TRBD1. Germline-derived CDR1 and CDR2 are SEHNR and FQNEAQ (reference sequence). The J segment lost 4 bases and the V segment lost 6 bases, leaving 7 bases of the junction unmatched. This CDR3 is 14 amino acids long. CDR3 in DNA: TGTGCCAGCAGTTATGGACAGGGAGGAGAGACCCAGTACTTC. Encoded protein: CASSYGQGGETQYF.

The chain carries TRBV5-4 and TRBJ2-2; D tentatively reads TRBD1 or TRBD2 (5 bases each). V lost 2 bases to trimming and J lost 5 bases, with 7 bases between them. Per germline, CDR1 SGHNT and CDR2 YYREEE (reference sequence). The CDR3 is made up of 13 amino acids. CDR3 in amino acids: CASSFEGTGELFF. In DNA form, the CDR3 reads TGTGCCAGCAGCTTTGAGGGGACCGGGGAGCTGTTTTTT.